A selection of T cell receptor beta chains follows, all from one sample in a study of OX40 agonist ivuxolimab in advanced cancers. Only in-frame clones appear in the TCRdb table, and some are missing; sequencing was by immunoSEQ multiplex PCR. Among tens of thousands of clones listed, roughly 84% were seen once. The sample consisted of CD4+ or CD8+ T cells sorted from blood, taken in a trial of the OX40 agonist ivuxolimab. The receptor set was obtained from an adult with an advanced solid tumor such as melanoma, head and neck, liver or kidney cancer. CDR3s include the opening cysteine and the closing phenylalanine or tryptophan. The D gene is left open where the match is weak. Size tells how often a clone was seen (once, few, many) or the class of an expanded clone, and some rows leave it out.

.,TRBV5-1,TRBJ2-3,TRBD1,TGCGCCAGCGGCCGGGACAGAACGACAGATACGCAGTATTTT,CASGRDRTTDTQYF
.,TRBV28,TRBJ1-1,.,TGTGCCAGCAGAACCGCCGGGGGTTATCAAGGTGAAGCTTTCTTT,CASRTAGGYQGEAFF
.,TRBV2,TRBJ2-2,.,TGTGCCAGCAGTGAAGAAAGCCAGAGAAACACCGGGGAGCTGTTTTTT,CASSEESQRNTGELFF
.,TRBV19,TRBJ2-7,TRBD2,TGTGCCAGTAGTAACCCAGGCGGGAGTCCTTACGAGCAGTACTTC,CASSNPGGSPYEQYF
.,TRBV6-1,TRBJ2-1,.,TGTGCCAGCAGTGGAATTCCGCACCTAGGGAATGAGCAGTTCTTC,CASSGIPHLGNEQFF
.,TRBV5-6,TRBJ2-3,.,TGTGCCAGCAGCTTGTTGCGGGTCGGTAGGCAGTATTTT,CASSLLRVGRQYF
.,TRBV6-1,TRBJ1-3,.,TGTGCCAGCAATCCAGGTGGCAACACCATATATTTT,CASNPGGNTIYF
.,TRBV6-6,TRBJ1-5,.,TGTGCCAGCAGTTACCAGCGAAATCAGCCCCAGCATTTT,CASSYQRNQPQHF
once,TRBV13,TRBJ2-1,.,TGTGCCAGCAGCTCGAAAGGGGGGGCTCATGAGCAGTTCTTC,CASSSKGGAHEQFF
.,TRBV11-2,TRBJ2-7,.,TGTGCCAGCAGCTTAGGGGTTGGGGACTACGAGCAGTACTTC,CASSLGVGDYEQYF
.,TRBV28,TRBJ1-5,.,TGTGCCAGCAGTTTTCAGCCAGGACGTAGCAATCAGCCCCAGCATTTT,CASSFQPGRSNQPQHF
few,TRBV5-5,TRBJ2-3,TRBD2,TGTGCCAGCAGCTTGTATAGTAGCGGGGATGTAGATACGCAGTATTTT,CASSLYSSGDVDTQYF
.,TRBV7-3,TRBJ2-2,TRBD1,TGTGCCAGCGGCAGGGGGCGTAACGGGGAGCTGTTTTTT,CASGRGRNGELFF
many,TRBV9,TRBJ1-1,TRBD1,TGTGCCAGCAGCGACAGGGGGGGGATGAACACTGAAGCTTTCTTT,CASSDRGGMNTEAFF
.,TRBV10-3,TRBJ2-1,TRBD2,TGTGCCATCAGTACTAGCGGGAGTCCCATGGAGCAGTTCTTC,CAISTSGSPMEQFF
.,TRBV5-5,TRBJ2-5,TRBD2,TGTGCCAGCAGCCTCCGACTAGCGGGGGGAGAGACCCAGTACTTC,CASSLRLAGGETQYF
.,TRBV10-3,TRBJ2-2,.,TGTGCCATCACTACGGGATCCACCGGGGAGCTGTTTTTT,CAITTGSTGELFF
.,TRBV4-3,TRBJ2-2,TRBD2,TGCGCCAGCAGCCAAGAGCTCTCTCGGGGGGGCAACACCGGGGAGCTGTTTTTT,CASSQELSRGGNTGELFF
.,TRBV6-5,TRBJ1-2,.,TGTGCCAGCAGCCTTATGGGTGGGGTTGACTATGGCTACACCTTC,CASSLMGGVDYGYTF
few,TRBV7-9,TRBJ2-2,TRBD2,TGTGCCAGCGGACTAGCGGGATTTGGGGGGGAGCTGTTTTTT,CASGLAGFGGELFF
.,TRBV4-2,TRBJ2-5,TRBD2,TGTGCCAGCAGCCAAGATTCCAGCGGGGGGGCCGCAGAGACCCAGTACTTC,CASSQDSSGGAAETQYF
.,TRBV6-5,TRBJ2-2,TRBD1,TGTGCCAGCAGGACAGGGGGCAATGACGGGGAGCTGTTTTTT,CASRTGGNDGELFF
.,TRBV5-4,TRBJ2-2,.,TGTGCCAGCAGCCCCGGGACCAAAACCGGGGAGCTGTTTTTT,CASSPGTKTGELFF
.,TRBV2,TRBJ2-1,.,TGTGCCAGCAGTCGGGCAGGGCCCAATGAGCAGTTCTTC,CASSRAGPNEQFF
.,TRBV4-3,TRBJ1-2,.,TGCGCCAGCAGCCAAGTTTTGGTGGCTAACTATGGCTACACCTTC,CASSQVLVANYGYTF
.,TRBV28,TRBJ1-3,TRBD1,TGTGCCAGCAGGGACAGGGATGCTGGAAACACCATATATTTT,CASRDRDAGNTIYF
.,TRBV6-5,TRBJ2-7,.,TGTGCCAGGAACCTCTACGAGCAGTACTTC,CARNLYEQYF
.,TRBV4-2,TRBJ1-5,TRBD1,TGTGCCAGCAGCCTCCGACAGGGAGGTCAGCCCCAGCATTTT,CASSLRQGGQPQHF
.,TRBV18,TRBJ2-2,.,TGTGCCAGCTCACCACCGGGGGGGCTGAGCACCGGGGAGCTGTTTTTT,CASSPPGGLSTGELFF
.,TRBV7-3,TRBJ2-2,.,TGTGCCAGCAGCCAATTGAACACCGGGGAGCTGTTTTTT,CASSQLNTGELFF
.,TRBV6-8,TRBJ2-2,TRBD1,TGTGCCAGCAGAGACAGGGGGCGAAACACCGGGGAGCTGTTTTTT,CASRDRGRNTGELFF
once,TRBV5-5,TRBJ2-7,TRBD1,TGTGCCAGCAGCTTCCCCCAGGGGACAGTTTCCTACGAGCAGTACTTC,CASSFPQGTVSYEQYF
.,TRBV5-1,TRBJ1-2,.,TGCGCCAGCAGCTTGGTGGGGCCGCTAAGCTATGGCTACACCTTC,CASSLVGPLSYGYTF
.,TRBV30,TRBJ1-1,TRBD1,TGTGCCTGGAGTGTACCCCGGACAGGGGTTGGCACTGAAGCTTTCTTT,CAWSVPRTGVGTEAFF
few,TRBV5-1,TRBJ2-7,TRBD1,TGCGCCAGCAGCCCGGGGACAGGGGAAGTTAACGAGCAGTACTTC,CASSPGTGEVNEQYF
once,TRBV12-5,TRBJ2-5,.,TGTGCTAGTGGCCCTGACACTGGGGGAGAGACCCAGTACTTC,CASGPDTGGETQYF
.,TRBV5-4,TRBJ2-2,.,TGTGCCAGCATCCCGGGATTGGGCACCGGGGAGCTGTTTTTT,CASIPGLGTGELFF
.,TRBV21-1,TRBJ2-1,.,TGTGCCAGCAGCCTGACAGGGGGCGCGCCTCCGGGTAGGAATGAGCAGTTCTTC,CASSLTGGAPPGRNEQFF
.,TRBV6-5,TRBJ1-3,.,TGTGCCAGCAGTTACTCACGGGGCTCTGGAAACACCATATATTTT,CASSYSRGSGNTIYF
.,TRBV18,TRBJ1-1,TRBD1,TGTGCCAGCTCACCCCAGGGGGTAATCACTGAAGCTTTCTTT,CASSPQGVITEAFF
.,TRBV27,TRBJ2-5,TRBD1,TGTGCCAGCAGCCGGCCACCCGGCAGGGGGAACCAAGAGACCCAGTACTTC,CASSRPPGRGNQETQYF
.,TRBV7-3,TRBJ2-5,.,TGTGCCAGCAGCCGGGACCCCCAAGAGACCCAGTACTTC,CASSRDPQETQYF
.,TRBV6-1,TRBJ2-7,TRBD2,TGTGCCAGCACCCGTAGCGGGAGTGCGTACGAGCAGTACTTC,CASTRSGSAYEQYF
once,TRBV10-3,TRBJ2-2,.,TGTGCCATCAGTGAAGAAGCTAGCGAGTACACCGGGGAGCTGTTTTTT,CAISEEASEYTGELFF
.,TRBV5-1,TRBJ1-1,.,TGCGCCAGCAGCTTGGACAGAGGACTAGGCACTGAAGCTTTCTTT,CASSLDRGLGTEAFF
.,TRBV6-1,TRBJ2-1,.,TGTGCCTGCAGCGACAGGTTCTCCAATGAGCAGTTCTTC,CACSDRFSNEQFF
.,TRBV28,TRBJ2-1,.,TGTGCCAGCGGCCGGCGTGAGCAGTTCTTC,CASGRREQFF
.,TRBV30,TRBJ1-1,.,TGTGCCTACGGAGGCATGAACACTGAAGCTTTCTTT,CAYGGMNTEAFF
.,TRBV7-3,TRBJ1-1,.,TGTGCCAGCAGCCGCGAGGGCAGAAACACTGAAGCTTTCTTT,CASSREGRNTEAFF
.,TRBV30,TRBJ2-1,.,TGTGCCTGGAGTGGGTTCAGTAGCGCTGAGCAGTTCTTC,CAWSGFSSAEQFF
.,TRBV5-1,TRBJ2-5,TRBD1,TGCGCCAGCAGCTTGTTAGGGACAGGGGCCAGGGAGACCCAGTACTTC,CASSLLGTGARETQYF
.,TRBV6-1,TRBJ1-2,.,TGTGCCAGCAGGCCCGACGGAAGCTATGGCTACACCTTC,CASRPDGSYGYTF
.,TRBV4-1,TRBJ1-1,.,TGCGCCAGCAGCCAAGAGCTCCTAGGCACTGAAGCTTTCTTT,CASSQELLGTEAFF
.,TRBV7-9,TRBJ1-3,TRBD1,TGTGCCAGCAGCCCGGACAGGGGGGGTGGAAACACCATATATTTT,CASSPDRGGGNTIYF
.,TRBV5-1,TRBJ1-1,.,TGCGCCAGCAGCTTGGCCAATTCAGGGGCTGAAGCTTTCTTT,CASSLANSGAEAFF
.,TRBV28,TRBJ2-1,.,TGTGCCAGCAGTGGAGAAACAGTCGGGTTCTTC,CASSGETVGFF
.,TRBV7-9,TRBJ1-1,TRBD1,TGTGCCAGCAGCTTAGCGGGACAGATCGACACTGAAGCTTTCTTT,CASSLAGQIDTEAFF
.,TRBV7-2,TRBJ2-7,.,TGTGCCAGCAGCCCGCGGACCGCCGACTACGAGCAGTACTTC,CASSPRTADYEQYF
.,TRBV21-1,TRBJ2-7,.,TGTGCCAGCAGCAAGACTAGCGGGAGGTACGAGCAGTACTTC,CASSKTSGRYEQYF
once,TRBV11-3,TRBJ1-1,.,TGTGCCAGCAGCAAAGGACGAGAGACTGAAGCTTTCTTT,CASSKGRETEAFF